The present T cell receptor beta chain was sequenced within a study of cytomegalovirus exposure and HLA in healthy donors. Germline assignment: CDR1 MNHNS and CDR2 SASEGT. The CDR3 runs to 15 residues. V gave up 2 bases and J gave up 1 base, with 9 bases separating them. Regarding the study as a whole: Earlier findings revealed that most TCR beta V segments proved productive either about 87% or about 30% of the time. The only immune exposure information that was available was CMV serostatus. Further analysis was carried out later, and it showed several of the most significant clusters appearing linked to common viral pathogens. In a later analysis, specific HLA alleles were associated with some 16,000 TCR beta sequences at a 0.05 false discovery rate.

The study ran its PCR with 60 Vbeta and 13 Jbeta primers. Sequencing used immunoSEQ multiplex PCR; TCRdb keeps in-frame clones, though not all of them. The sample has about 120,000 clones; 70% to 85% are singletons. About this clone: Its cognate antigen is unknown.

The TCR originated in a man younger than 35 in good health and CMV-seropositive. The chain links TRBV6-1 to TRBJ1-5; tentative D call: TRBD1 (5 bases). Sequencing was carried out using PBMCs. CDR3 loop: CASSENGASNQPQHF. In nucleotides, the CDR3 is TGTGCCAGCAGTGAAAATGGGGCCAGCAATCAGCCCCAGCATTTT.